One and the same sample provided the 28 T cell receptor beta chains below, sequenced in a study of blood T cell repertoires in COVID-19. Sequencing was performed with immunoSEQ multiplex PCR; in TCRdb, only in-frame clones are kept and a portion is missing. The repertoire holds roughly 300,000 clones, more than 80% seen once, with under 7.5% in the top ten. The specimen sequenced was peripheral blood. Every receptor here comes from a man aged 18 to 29 who had recovered from COVID-19.

This rearrangement joins TRBV5-1 to TRBJ2-7; TRBD1 matches 9 bases. The V segment lost 5 bases and the J segment 5 bases; nucleotides outside the gene matches: 8. In germline, CDR1 is SGHRS, CDR2 YFSETQ. The CDR3 covers 14 residues. DNA of the CDR3: TGCGCCAGCAGTGTGGGACAGGGCAACAACGAGCAGTACTTC. This sequence encodes CASSVGQGNNEQYF.

About this clone: This same CDR3 is encoded by further DNA sequences in the sample. The genes are TRBV18 and TRBJ1-5; TRBD1 matches at 7 bases. J lost 7 bases, V lost 3 bases, and 3 bases had no gene match. Germline-derived CDR1 and CDR2 are KGHSH and LQKENI. There are 13 residues in the CDR3. The DNA of the CDR3 is TGTGCCAGCTCACCCCAGGGGGACCAGCCCCAGCATTTT. Its protein is CASSPQGDQPQHF.

The chain recombines TRBV7-6 with TRBJ1-3; D gene unclear. The CDR3 runs to 16 residues. The V end lost 5 bases, the J end lost 0 bases, and 14 bases lay between the germline ends. Germline loops: CDR1 SGHVS, CDR2 FNYEAQ. CDR3 bases: TGTGCCAGCAGCCCGCGGGCCACCGCCTCTGGAAACACCATATATTTT. This translates into CASSPRATASGNTIYF. Full variable domain (missing parts from reference TRBV7-6 and TRBJ1-3): GAGVSQSPRYKVTKRGQDVALRCDPISGHVSLYWYRQALGQGPEFLTYFNYEAQQDKSGLPNDRFSAERPEGSISTLTIQRTEQRDSAMYRCASSPRATASGNTIYFGEGSWLTVV.

The chain links TRBV30 to TRBJ1-2; weak D call: TRBD1 (6 bases). V was cut by 5 bases and J by 7 bases, with 14 bases left in between. The CDR3 contains 12 residues. Germline V gives CDR1 GTSNPN, CDR2 SVGIG (reference sequence). The CDR3 sequence: CAWEAGEPGYTF. The CDR3, as DNA: TGTGCCTGGGAAGCAGGGGAACCTGGCTACACCTTC.

This clone was detected once. The V gene is TRBV13, the J gene TRBJ2-5; 8 positions match TRBD2. Trimming took 5 bases from V and 5 from J; bases not matched to a gene: 13. The length of the CDR3 is 16 residues. Germline-derived CDR1 and CDR2 are PRHDT and FYEKMQ (reference sequence). The CDR3 spells CASSLGGGLLYETQYF. The CDR3 DNA reads as TGTGCCAGCAGCCTCGGCGGGGGGCTCCTTTATGAGACCCAGTACTTC.

This rearrangement joins TRBV30 to TRBJ2-2, with D possibly matching TRBD2 (6 bases). The CDR3 is 13 amino acids. The germline V gene has CDR1 GTSNPN and CDR2 SVGIG (reference sequence). V gave up 3 bases and J gave up 7 bases, with 12 bases separating them. CDR3 bases: TGTGCCTGGAGGGGTCCAGCGGGCGGGGAGCTGTTTTTT. Translated: CAWRGPAGGELFF.

The rearrangement uses TRBV11-2 and TRBJ1-6, with TRBD1 matching over 8 bases. Germline V gene sequence: CDR1 SGHAT, CDR2 FQNNGV. The CDR3 has 15 residues. J gave up 5 bases and V 1 base, and 1 base lay outside the gene matches. CDR3 nucleotides: TGTGCCAGCAGCTTAGCGGACAGGGATAATTCACCCCTCCACTTT. This translates into CASSLADRDNSPLHF.

The rearrangement links TRBV11-2 to TRBJ2-1, with D possibly TRBD2 on 5 matching bases. V was cut by 1 base and J by 0 bases, with 13 bases left in between. The length of the CDR3 is 17 residues. The germline CDR1 and CDR2 sequences are SGHAT and FQNNGV. This CDR3 reads CASSLAYSVSSYNEQFF. As DNA, the CDR3 is TGTGCCAGCAGCTTAGCCTATAGCGTGAGCTCCTACAATGAGCAGTTCTTC.

The rearrangement links TRBV18 to TRBJ1-2; weak D call: TRBD1 (5 bases). The CDR3 covers 13 residues. Germline CDR1 KGHSH, CDR2 LQKENI. Trimming removed 3 bases at V and 4 bases at J, with 9 bases between. The CDR3 nucleotides are TGTGCCAGCTCACCGGACACATCCTATGGCTACACCTTC. Its protein product is CASSPDTSYGYTF. Full variable domain (outside the CDR3, taken from reference TRBV18 and TRBJ1-2): NAGVMQNPRHLVRRRGQEARLRCSPMKGHSHVYWYRQLPEEGLKFMVYLQKENIIDESGMPKERFSAEFPKEGPSILRIQQVVRGDSAAYFCASSPDTSYGYTFGSGTRLTVV.

The count of this clone is one. CDR3 bases: TGTGCCAGCAGCTTACTTACAGGGGCCGGGGAGCTGTTTTTT. Residues: CASSLLTGAGELFF. The rearrangement uses TRBV7-3 and TRBJ2-2; the match to TRBD1 covers 7 bases. The CDR3 has 14 amino acids. Germline CDR1 reads SGHTA; CDR2 reads FQGTGA. Unmatched junction bases numbered 3, after V lost 2 bases and J lost 6 bases.

The rearrangement uses TRBV19 and TRBJ2-1, with D possibly matching TRBD2 (7 bases). Per germline, CDR1 LNHDA and CDR2 SQIVND (reference sequence). This CDR3 is built from 17 residues. Between the trimmed V and J ends, which lost 4 bases and 6 bases, there was a span of 22 bases. CDR3 sequence: CASSTPSWAGASNEQFF. CDR3 sequence (DNA): TGTGCCAGTAGTACGCCCTCTTGGGCGGGGGCCTCCAATGAGCAGTTCTTC.

The chain employs TRBV6-5 and TRBJ1-2; tentatively, D is TRBD1 (5 bases). The CDR3 runs 14 residues. Germline CDR1 is MNHEY and CDR2 is SVGAGI. V lost 8 bases and J 1 base, leaving 14 bases between the germline ends. Written as DNA, the CDR3 is TGTGCCAGCCTGACCCAGGGCGGTAACTATGGCTACACCTTC. Its translation is CASLTQGGNYGYTF.

The V and J genes are TRBV12-3 or TRBV12-4 and TRBJ1-5; the D is unclear. CDR3 length: 12 residues. The V and J ends lost 5 bases and 7 bases respectively, with 9 bases between them. Written as DNA, the CDR3 is TGTGCCAGCAGTATCGGGTGGCAGCCCCAGCATTTT. It specifies CASSIGWQPQHF.

This sequence joins TRBV6-2 or TRBV6-3 and TRBJ1-1, with D perhaps TRBD1 (6 bases). The CDR3 extends over 13 amino acids. The V end was cut by 4 bases, the J end by 5 bases, with 11 bases between. Germline V gene lookup returns CDR1 MNHEY and CDR2 SVGEGT. The CDR3 bases are TGTGCCAGCAGTTTACAGGGCCGGACTGAAGCTTTCTTT. This sequence encodes CASSLQGRTEAFF.

A remark on this clone: Distinct nucleotide sequences in the sample also encode this CDR3. The genes are TRBV19 and TRBJ2-7; 9 bases match TRBD1. The germline CDR1 and CDR2 sequences are LNHDA and SQIVND (reference sequence). This CDR3 comprises 14 residues. The V gene end was trimmed by 3 bases and the J gene end by 1 base; junction bases not matched to a gene: 1. The CDR3 loop is CASSIGTGSYEQYF. The CDR3 DNA is TGTGCCAGTAGTATCGGGACAGGGTCCTACGAGCAGTACTTC.

As DNA, the CDR3 is TGTGCCAGTAGTATCGGGTGGGGGGGCCAAGAGACCCAGTACTTC. This translates into CASSIGWGGQETQYF. The rearrangement links TRBV19 to TRBJ2-5; TRBD2 agrees at 7 bases. Per the germline V gene, CDR1 is LNHDA and CDR2 is SQIVND (reference sequence). The CDR3 totals 15 residues. Trimming at V came to 3 bases and at J to 1 base, leaving 5 bases not matched to a gene.

The rearrangement uses TRBV3-1 (or the pseudogene TRBV3-2) and TRBJ2-7; 9 bases are shared with TRBD1. Per the germline V gene, CDR1 is LGHDT and CDR2 is YNNKEL (reference sequence). The CDR3 totals 16 residues. Trimming cost V 4 bases and J 5 bases; bases outside gene matches: 12. CDR3 amino acids: CASSPLPGQGDHEQYF. CDR3 in DNA: TGTGCCAGCAGCCCCCTGCCGGGACAGGGCGACCACGAGCAGTACTTC.

The rearrangement joins TRBV27 to TRBJ2-7; tentatively, D is TRBD1 (5 bases). V was shortened by 6 bases and J by 2 bases, with 14 bases between the two germline ends. This CDR3 is 14 amino acids long. Germline V CDR1 and CDR2: MNHEY, SMNVEV (reference sequence). The CDR3 region is CASRPRQSTYEQYF. CDR3 coding DNA: TGTGCCAGCAGGCCTAGACAGAGCACCTACGAGCAGTACTTC.

The V gene is TRBV12-3 or TRBV12-4, the J gene TRBJ1-1, with D tentatively TRBD1 (5 bases). This CDR3 has 13 residues. Between the trimmed V and J ends, which lost 3 bases and 10 bases, there was a span of 15 bases. The CDR3 protein is CASSFGEGLRAFF. In nucleotides, the CDR3 is TGTGCCAGCAGTTTTGGGGAGGGACTCAGAGCTTTCTTT.

The chain combines TRBV12-3 or TRBV12-4 with TRBJ2-5, with unresolved D. This CDR3 has 13 amino acids. V was shortened by 2 bases and J by 5 bases, with 9 bases between the two germline ends. Here the CDR3 DNA reads TGTGCCAGCAGTTTACTTGCGGATGAGACCCAGTACTTC. Its protein product is CASSLLADETQYF.

The chain combines TRBV3-1 (or the pseudogene TRBV3-2) with TRBJ1-5; no reliable D call. Looked up from germline, CDR1 is LGHDT and CDR2 is YNNKEL (reference sequence). The CDR3 length is 16 residues. V was shortened by 0 bases and J by 0 bases, with 9 bases between the two germline ends. For the CDR3, the DNA is TGTGCCAGCAGCCAAGATGCCCCTAGTAGCAATCAGCCCCAGCATTTT. Translation gives CASSQDAPSSNQPQHF.

The chain links TRBV2 to TRBJ1-4; 7 positions agree with TRBD1. Germline V lookup: CDR1 SNHLY, CDR2 FYNNEI. This CDR3 comprises 11 residues. V shed 7 bases and J 13 bases; nucleotides not matched to a gene: 6. The CDR3 bases are TGTGCCAGCAAGGGCCAGGGGGGACTGTTTTTT. Translated: CASKGQGGLFF.

This chain uses TRBV4-1 with TRBJ1-1; the D is unclear. There are 18 residues in the CDR3. Germline CDR1 MGHRA, CDR2 YSYEKL. V was shortened by 4 bases and J by 5 bases, with 26 bases between the two germline ends. CDR3 DNA sequence: TGCGCCAGCAGCCCCCTAGTTCGGAGGCAACCCTCTGGGACTGAAGCTTTCTTT. It encodes CASSPLVRRQPSGTEAFF.

The genes are TRBV6-6 and TRBJ1-2; D is perhaps TRBD1 (6 bases). This CDR3 has 14 amino acids. The germline V and J ends were trimmed by 2 bases and 5 bases, with 12 bases remaining between them. Germline CDR1 is MNHNY and CDR2 is SVGAGI (reference sequence). CDR3 in amino acids: CASSYPGTRYGYTF. In DNA form, the CDR3 reads TGTGCCAGCAGTTACCCCGGGACACGGTATGGCTACACCTTC.

This sequence joins TRBV7-9 and TRBJ2-3; 8 bases are a match to TRBD2. V lost 1 base and J lost 3; bases outside the gene matches: 9. The CDR3 runs 17 residues. Germline lookup yields CDR1 SEHNR and CDR2 FQNEAQ (reference sequence). The CDR3 bases are TGTGCCAGCAGCTTAGGCTGGGCGAGCGGGAGAACAGATACGCAGTATTTT. It encodes CASSLGWASGRTDTQYF. Drawing the rest from reference TRBV7-9 and TRBJ2-3, the complete variable domain is DTGVSQNPRHKITKRGQNVTFRCDPISEHNRLYWYRQTLGQGPEFLTYFQNEAQLEKSRLLSDRFSAERPKGSFSTLEIQRTEQGDSAMYLCASSLGWASGRTDTQYFGPGTRLTVL.

The chain carries TRBV3-1 (or the pseudogene TRBV3-2) and TRBJ2-5; D gene ambiguous. The CDR3 loop spans 13 amino acids. In germline, CDR1 is LGHDT, CDR2 YNNKEL (reference sequence). Trimming cost V 3 bases and J 2 bases, with 7 bases left between them. The CDR3 DNA reads TGTGCCAGCAGCCAGAGGAGACAAGAGACCCAGTACTTC. This codes for CASSQRRQETQYF.

V gene TRBV27 combines with J gene TRBJ1-2; the D gene is possibly TRBD1 (6 bases). The germline CDR1 and CDR2 sequences are MNHEY and SMNVEV (reference sequence). V lost 8 bases and J lost 4, with 17 bases in between. CDR3 size: 14 residues. In DNA, the CDR3 is TGTGCCAGCCGAAGGACAGACCCTCGCTATGGCTACACCTTC. This gives the protein CASRRTDPRYGYTF.

This clone has more than one count but fewer than ten. The chain joins TRBV5-4 to TRBJ2-2, with 8 nucleotides matching TRBD2. The V and J ends lost 3 bases and 4 bases, in that order; junction bases with no gene match: 8. There are 16 residues in the CDR3. Germline-derived CDR1 and CDR2 are SGHNT and YYREEE (reference sequence). CDR3 region: CASSSGGRWGTGELFF. In DNA, the CDR3 is TGTGCCAGCAGCTCCGGCGGGAGGTGGGGCACCGGGGAGCTGTTTTTT.